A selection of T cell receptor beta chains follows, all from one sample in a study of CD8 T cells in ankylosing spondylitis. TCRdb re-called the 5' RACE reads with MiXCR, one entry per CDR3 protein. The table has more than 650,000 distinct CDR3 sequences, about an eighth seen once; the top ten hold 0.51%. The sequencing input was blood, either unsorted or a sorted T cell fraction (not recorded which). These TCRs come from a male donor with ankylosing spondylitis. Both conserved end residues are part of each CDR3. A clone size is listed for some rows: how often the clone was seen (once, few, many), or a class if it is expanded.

cdr3_aa: CASSSTWTYEQYF
v_call: TRBV7-9
clone_size: NA
j_call: TRBJ2-7

cdr3_aa: CSARGGGRAATGELFF
v_call: TRBV20-1
clone_size: few
j_call: TRBJ2-2

cdr3_aa: CASSLALWAGNTEAFF
v_call: TRBV5-5
clone_size: many
j_call: TRBJ1-1

cdr3_aa: CASSPQANVLTF
v_call: TRBV12-3/TRBV12-4
clone_size: many
j_call: TRBJ2-6

cdr3_aa: CASSRPGLYGYTF
v_call: TRBV4-3
clone_size: NA
j_call: TRBJ1-2

cdr3_aa: CSAMVRGGGYTF
v_call: TRBV20-1
clone_size: few
j_call: TRBJ1-2

cdr3_aa: CATEGREETQYF
v_call: TRBV24-1
clone_size: few
j_call: TRBJ2-5

cdr3_aa: CAISESGQGSGELFF
v_call: TRBV10-3
clone_size: NA
j_call: TRBJ2-2

cdr3_aa: CATSGSKAAGSDEQFF
v_call: TRBV24-1
clone_size: NA
j_call: TRBJ2-1

cdr3_aa: CASSPRASNIQYF
v_call: TRBV6-1
clone_size: few
j_call: TRBJ2-4

cdr3_aa: CASSAGLAGIYEQYF
v_call: TRBV5-1
clone_size: many
j_call: TRBJ2-7

cdr3_aa: CASSYSLGKVSGGIDQPQHF
v_call: TRBV6-2/TRBV6-3
clone_size: few
j_call: TRBJ1-5

cdr3_aa: CASSYQVVSSYNEQFF
v_call: TRBV6-5
clone_size: few
j_call: TRBJ2-1

cdr3_aa: CASSLNSNSLNEQFF
v_call: TRBV7-2
clone_size: many
j_call: TRBJ2-1

cdr3_aa: CASSHDGTSELFF
v_call: TRBV2
clone_size: few
j_call: TRBJ1-4

cdr3_aa: CASTTEAEQPQHF
v_call: TRBV7-2
clone_size: once
j_call: TRBJ1-5

cdr3_aa: CASSLQDPRADTQYF
v_call: TRBV5-1
clone_size: NA
j_call: TRBJ2-3

cdr3_aa: CASRGDRTYNEQFF
v_call: TRBV28
clone_size: many
j_call: TRBJ2-1

cdr3_aa: CASSLVTGGAYNEQFF
v_call: TRBV7-2
clone_size: once
j_call: TRBJ2-1

cdr3_aa: CASSFQGYYEQYF
v_call: TRBV5-1
clone_size: few
j_call: TRBJ2-7

cdr3_aa: CASSLTRDGELGYTF
v_call: TRBV5-6
clone_size: NA
j_call: TRBJ1-2

cdr3_aa: CAISESGRGGNQPQHF
v_call: TRBV10-3
clone_size: NA
j_call: TRBJ1-5

cdr3_aa: CASSLSTGGASADTQYF
v_call: TRBV7-6
clone_size: NA
j_call: TRBJ2-3

cdr3_aa: CSVRTSGIYEQYF
v_call: TRBV20-1
clone_size: NA
j_call: TRBJ2-7

cdr3_aa: CATSGGPGRSSYEQYF
v_call: TRBV24-1
clone_size: few
j_call: TRBJ2-7

cdr3_aa: CANGQLPYQPQHF
v_call: TRBV6-2/TRBV6-3
clone_size: few
j_call: TRBJ1-5

cdr3_aa: CASSGPRKTDTQYF
v_call: TRBV4-3
clone_size: NA
j_call: TRBJ2-3

cdr3_aa: CSGAGRDSGNTIYF
v_call: TRBV20-1
clone_size: NA
j_call: TRBJ1-3